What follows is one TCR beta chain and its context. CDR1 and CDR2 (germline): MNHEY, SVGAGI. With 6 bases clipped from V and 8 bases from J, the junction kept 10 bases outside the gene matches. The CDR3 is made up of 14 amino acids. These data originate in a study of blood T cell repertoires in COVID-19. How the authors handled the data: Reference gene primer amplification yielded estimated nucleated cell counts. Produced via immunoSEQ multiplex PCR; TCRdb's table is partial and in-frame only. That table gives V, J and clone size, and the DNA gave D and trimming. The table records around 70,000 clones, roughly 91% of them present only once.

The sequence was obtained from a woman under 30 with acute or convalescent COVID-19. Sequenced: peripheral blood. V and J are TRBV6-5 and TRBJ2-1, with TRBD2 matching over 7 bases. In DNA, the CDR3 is TGTGCCAGCAGAAACTCACCCGCGGGGGATGAGCAGTTCTTC. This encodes CASRNSPAGDEQFF.